Presented here are 14 T cell receptor beta chains from one specimen sequenced in a study of cytomegalovirus exposure and HLA in healthy donors. The study ran its PCR with 60 Vbeta and 13 Jbeta primers. Measured with immunoSEQ multiplex PCR; TCRdb has only the in-frame clones, and not every one. The sample carries about 120,000 clones, 75% to 80% recorded once. Sequenced: PBMCs. The receptor source for this set is a woman in her twenties or thirties in good health and CMV-seronegative.

A remark on this clone: Compared with germline, one end of the junction differs, possibly owing to a read error. This CDR3 is CASSMGGWATAF. CDR3 bases: TGTGCCAGTAGTATGGGCGGGTGGGCCACCGCCTTC. This chain uses TRBV19 with TRBJ2-7; D is possibly TRBD2 (5 bases). From germline, CDR1 is LNHDA and CDR2 SQIVND (reference sequence). The CDR3 spans 12 residues.

This chain uses TRBV4-1 with TRBJ2-1, with 8 bases lining up with TRBD2. Per the germline V gene, CDR1 is MGHRA and CDR2 is YSYEKL. The V gene end was trimmed by 0 bases and the J gene end by 2 bases; junction bases not matched to a gene: 3. This CDR3 region has 16 residues. The CDR3 here is CASSQESGGAYNEQFF. The CDR3 bases are TGCGCCAGCAGCCAAGAGAGCGGGGGCGCCTACAATGAGCAGTTCTTC.

This chain joins TRBV2 and TRBJ1-5; tentatively, D is TRBD1 (6 bases). The CDR3 totals 13 residues. The germline V and J ends were trimmed by 8 bases and 6 bases, with 14 bases remaining between them. Germline CDR1 SNHLY, CDR2 FYNNEI. The CDR3 DNA reads TGTGCCAGCGCAGGGGATGCGAGTCAGCCCCAGCATTTT. Protein sequence: CASAGDASQPQHF.

The chain joins TRBV30 to TRBJ2-1; TRBD1 matches at 8 bases. This CDR3 comprises 13 residues. CDR1 is GTSNPN, CDR2 SVGIG, per germline (reference sequence). V was pared by 5 bases and J by 6 bases, with 6 bases of the junction left unmatched. CDR3 sequence (DNA): TGTGCCTGGGAACCCGGACAGGGCAATGAGCAGTTCTTC. Translating it yields CAWEPGQGNEQFF.

This chain connects TRBV7-2 to TRBJ2-2, with D perhaps matching TRBD1 (5 bases). Trimming cost V 5 bases and J 1 base, with 11 bases left between them. The CDR3 extends over 15 amino acids. Germline V gene lookup returns CDR1 SGHTA and CDR2 FQGNSA. CDR3 nucleotides: TGTGCCAGCAGCCGCATGACAGTGAACACCGGGGAGCTGTTTTTT. This sequence encodes CASSRMTVNTGELFF.

V is TRBV2 and J is TRBJ1-5; D unclear. The CDR3 has 12 residues. Trimming took 5 bases from V and 8 from J, leaving 10 bases between them. The germline V gene encodes CDR1 SNHLY and CDR2 FYNNEI. DNA for the CDR3: TGTGCCAGCAGTAACACCATCGAGCCCCAGCATTTT. It is translated as CASSNTIEPQHF.

The chain has TRBV9 and TRBJ2-1, with TRBD2 matching over 16 bases. Trimming removed 4 bases from V and 1 base from J; junction bases left unmatched: 11. The germline V gene encodes CDR1 SGDLS and CDR2 YYNGEE. The CDR3 totals 20 residues. The CDR3 DNA is TGTGCCAGCAGCTCACAAGTCCCGGGACTAGCGGGAGGGTCCTACAATGAGCAGTTCTTC. Translating gives CASSSQVPGLAGGSYNEQFF.

The chain has TRBV7-2 and TRBJ1-2; weak D call: TRBD1 (5 bases). Trimming took 5 bases from V and 2 from J, leaving 12 bases between them. Germline lookup yields CDR1 SGHTA and CDR2 FQGNSA. This CDR3 contains 14 residues. CDR3 sequence: CASSPRQQNYGYTF. CDR3 bases: TGTGCCAGCAGCCCCCGACAGCAGAACTATGGCTACACCTTC.

The V gene is TRBV4-3, the J gene TRBJ2-7, with TRBD2 matching over 7 bases. Germline loops: CDR1 LGHNA, CDR2 YSLEER. With V trimmed by 5 bases and J by 5 bases, 9 bases remained unmatched. CDR3 length: 14 residues. CDR3 amino acids: CASSGGTTLDEQYF. CDR3 coding DNA: TGCGCCAGCAGCGGGGGGACTACGTTAGACGAGCAGTACTTC.

The gene calls are TRBV7-9 and TRBJ2-7; 7 bases are shared with TRBD1. From germline, CDR1 is SEHNR and CDR2 FQNEAQ (reference sequence). J lost 2 bases, V lost 3 bases, and 4 bases had no gene match. The CDR3 is 14 amino acids. In DNA, the CDR3 is TGTGCCAGCAGCTTTACAGGGGCCACCTACGAGCAGTACTTC. It specifies CASSFTGATYEQYF.

Of note for this clone: The germline gene is not matched at one end of the junction; a read error may be the cause. The chain employs TRBV5-4 and TRBJ1-2; tentative D call: TRBD1 (5 bases). This CDR3 has 15 residues. Looked up from germline, CDR1 is SGHNT and CDR2 is YYREEE (reference sequence). In DNA form, the CDR3 reads TGTGCCAGCAGATTGGGTGGGGGGGGTGACTATGGCTACACCTTC. Translated, it gives CASRLGGGGDYGYTF.

The rearrangement uses TRBV25-1 and TRBJ2-1; D not certain. Germline CDR1 and CDR2: MGHDK and SYGVNS. The length of the CDR3 is 16 residues. Deletions cut 3 bases from V and 0 bases from J, with 12 bases between. CDR3 coding DNA: TGTGCCAGCAGTGACCCGTCTTGGAGCTCCTACAATGAGCAGTTCTTC. Encoded protein: CASSDPSWSSYNEQFF.

The chain recombines TRBV4-3 with TRBJ1-3; weak D call: TRBD1 (5 bases). The V end was cut by 4 bases, the J end by 4 bases, with 17 bases between. CDR1 is LGHNA and CDR2 is YSLEER in the germline V gene. The CDR3 consists of 16 residues. The CDR3 DNA reads TGCGCCAGCAGCCCCTCTAGGGGCTTGCCAGGAAACACCATATATTTT. Residues: CASSPSRGLPGNTIYF.

This clone is a singleton in its sample. The chain couples TRBV7-2 to TRBJ1-1; no clear D gene. Trimming pared 6 bases from V and 1 base from J, leaving 12 bases between. This CDR3 has 14 residues. In germline, CDR1 is SGHTA, CDR2 FQGNSA. CDR3 in DNA: TGTGCCAGCAGAATGGAGGGCGGGAACACTGAAGCTTTCTTT. The encoded protein is CASRMEGGNTEAFF.